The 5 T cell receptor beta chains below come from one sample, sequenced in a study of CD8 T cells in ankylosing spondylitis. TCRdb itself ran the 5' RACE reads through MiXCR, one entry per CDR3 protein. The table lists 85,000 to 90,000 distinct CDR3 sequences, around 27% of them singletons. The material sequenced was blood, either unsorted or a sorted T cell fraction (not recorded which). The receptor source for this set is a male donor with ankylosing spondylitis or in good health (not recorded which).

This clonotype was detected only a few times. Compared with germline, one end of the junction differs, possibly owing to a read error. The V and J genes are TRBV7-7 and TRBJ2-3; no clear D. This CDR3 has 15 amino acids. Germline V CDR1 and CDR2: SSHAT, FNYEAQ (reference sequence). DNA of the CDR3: TGTGCTAGCAGCTCGCTAGATACTAGCACAGATACGCAGTATTTT. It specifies CASSSLDTSTDTQYF.

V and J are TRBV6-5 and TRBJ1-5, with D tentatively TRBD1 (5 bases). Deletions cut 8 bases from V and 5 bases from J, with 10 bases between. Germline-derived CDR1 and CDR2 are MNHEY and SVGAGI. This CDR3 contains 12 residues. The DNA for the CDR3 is TGTGCCAGCCGGGGGGGTGATCAGCCCCAGCATTTT. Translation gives CASRGGDQPQHF.

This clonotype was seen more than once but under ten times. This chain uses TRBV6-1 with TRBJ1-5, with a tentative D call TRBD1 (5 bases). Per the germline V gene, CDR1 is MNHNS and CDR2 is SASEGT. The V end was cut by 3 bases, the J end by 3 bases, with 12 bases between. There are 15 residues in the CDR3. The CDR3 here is CASSDLPGNNQPQHF. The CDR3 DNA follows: TGTGCCAGCAGTGATCTACCAGGGAACAATCAGCCCCAGCATTTT.

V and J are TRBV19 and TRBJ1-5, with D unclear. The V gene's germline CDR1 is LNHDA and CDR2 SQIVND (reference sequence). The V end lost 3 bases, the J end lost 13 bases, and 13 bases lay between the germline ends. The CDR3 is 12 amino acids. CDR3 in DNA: TGTGCCAGTAGTATGCTCGGCGGGCAGCAGCATTTT. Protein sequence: CASSMLGGQQHF.

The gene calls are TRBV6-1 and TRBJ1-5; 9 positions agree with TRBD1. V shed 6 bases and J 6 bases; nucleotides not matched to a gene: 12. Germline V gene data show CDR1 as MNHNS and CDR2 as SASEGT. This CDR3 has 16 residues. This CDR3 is CASSNIQGARSQPQHF. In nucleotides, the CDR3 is TGTGCCAGCAGCAACATACAGGGGGCGAGGAGTCAGCCCCAGCATTTT.